This TCR beta chain was sequenced for a study of T cell repertoires in ileal Crohn's disease. Study-wide results and limits: Clonal expansions were more frequent in active smokers than non-smokers at surgery. Every patient over 26.8% clonality showed endoscopic recurrence.

Each sample's TCRB immunosequencing used five hundred nanograms of biopsy DNA. The repertoire was sequenced with immunoSEQ multiplex PCR; TCRdb's copy has only in-frame clones and lacks some. The data show about 5,000 clones, roughly 96% seen once. Trimming took 1 base from V and 0 from J, leaving 6 bases between them. There are 14 residues in the CDR3. CDR1 and CDR2 from the germline V gene are SEHNR and FQNEAQ (reference sequence). A remark on this clone: Its antigen remains unknown.

The chain carries TRBV7-9 and TRBJ1-1; D is undetermined. Sequencing was done on a sample of ileal tissue. The clonotype originates from an adult with Crohn's disease. The chain's CDR3 is CASSLDSVNTEAFF. CDR3 sequence (DNA): TGTGCCAGCAGCTTAGATTCCGTGAACACTGAAGCTTTCTTT.